A selection of T cell receptor beta chains follows, all from one sample in a study of cytomegalovirus exposure and HLA in healthy donors. Libraries were prepared by immunoSEQ multiplex PCR; TCRdb keeps only in-frame clonotypes and omits some of them. The table lists some 190,000 clones, roughly four fifths of them singletons. The material sequenced was PBMCs. These receptors were obtained from a man aged 18 to 29 in good health and CMV-seronegative. CDR3s include the opening cysteine and the closing phenylalanine or tryptophan. Fields, in order: D gene, clone size, J gene, V gene, CDR3 protein, CDR3 DNA. The D gene is left open where the match is weak. The size entry is marked missing in some rows and otherwise reads once, few, many or a size class.

>NA|NA|TRBJ2-1|TRBV6-1
CASWRDGGSYNEQFF
TGTGCCAGCTGGCGGGACGGAGGCTCCTACAATGAGCAGTTCTTC
>TRBD1|NA|TRBJ2-1|TRBV18
CASSRDRGNEQFF
TGTGCCAGCTCCCGGGACAGGGGGAATGAGCAGTTCTTC
>TRBD2|few|TRBJ2-1|TRBV9
CASSAGTSGKYNEQFF
TGTGCCAGCAGCGCAGGGACTAGCGGGAAATACAATGAGCAGTTCTTC
>NA|few|TRBJ1-6|TRBV4-1
CASSTRVEGVSPLHF
TGCGCCAGCAGCACCCGGGTGGAGGGTGTTTCACCCCTCCACTTT
>TRBD1|NA|TRBJ2-1|TRBV29-1
CSAGQGDEQFF
TGCAGCGCGGGACAGGGAGATGAGCAGTTCTTC
>TRBD1|NA|TRBJ2-5|TRBV5-6
CASIPRTGQETQYF
TGTGCCAGCATCCCCCGGACAGGACAAGAGACCCAGTACTTC
>NA|NA|TRBJ1-1|TRBV5-4
CASSLGGGVNTEAFF
TGTGCCAGCAGCTTGGGCGGCGGAGTGAACACTGAAGCTTTCTTT
>TRBD2|NA|TRBJ2-7|TRBV6-5
CASRTSAREQYF
TGTGCCAGCCGGACTAGCGCACGCGAGCAGTACTTC
>NA|NA|TRBJ2-3|TRBV10-2
CASSEGPDTQYF
TGCGCCAGCAGTGAGGGGCCAGATACGCAGTATTTT
>NA|NA|TRBJ2-5|TRBV10-3
CAISDSSSKTQYF
TGTGCCATCAGTGATTCGAGTTCCAAGACCCAGTACTTC
>TRBD2|NA|TRBJ2-1|TRBV11-3
CASSLGTSGDEQFF
TGTGCCAGCAGCTTGGGGACTAGTGGGGATGAGCAGTTCTTC
>NA|NA|TRBJ1-1|TRBV19
CASSMGLGNTEAFF
TGTGCCAGTAGTATGGGGCTGGGGAACACTGAAGCTTTCTTT
>NA|NA|TRBJ1-5|TRBV28
CASSGQLVNQPQHF
TGTGCCAGCAGCGGACAGTTGGTCAATCAGCCCCAGCATTTT
>TRBD1|NA|TRBJ1-1|TRBV7-9
CASSPGTGKTEAFF
TGTGCCAGCAGCCCCGGGACAGGGAAAACTGAAGCTTTCTTT
>TRBD1|NA|TRBJ2-7|TRBV14
CASSNPPGQGSSYEQYF
TGTGCCAGCAGCAATCCCCCGGGACAGGGTAGCTCCTACGAGCAGTACTTC
>NA|NA|TRBJ2-2|TRBV5-4
CASSLGVKDTGELFF
TGTGCCAGCAGCCTAGGAGTCAAGGACACCGGGGAGCTGTTTTTT
>NA|NA|TRBJ2-1|TRBV4-2
CASSHPKSRSYNEQFF
TGTGCCAGCAGCCATCCTAAGTCGCGGAGCTACAATGAGCAGTTCTTC
>NA|NA|TRBJ2-7|TRBV27
CASSLSRAGAHEQYF
TGTGCCAGCAGTTTATCGAGGGCAGGGGCCCACGAGCAGTACTTC
>TRBD1|NA|TRBJ2-1|TRBV5-8
CASSLGAGGGFHEQFF
TGTGCCAGCAGCTTGGGCGCAGGGGGTGGGTTCCATGAGCAGTTCTTC
>NA|NA|TRBJ1-1|TRBV18
CASSVGQANTEAFF
TGTGCCAGCTCCGTGGGGCAGGCCAACACTGAAGCTTTCTTT
>NA|NA|TRBJ2-3|TRBV7-8
CASSSRRGDYTDTQYF
TGTGCCAGCAGCTCACGCAGGGGGGATTACACAGATACGCAGTATTTT
>TRBD1|NA|TRBJ1-2|TRBV28
CASSPHRTGIGGYTF
TGTGCCAGCAGTCCCCATAGGACAGGGATAGGGGGCTACACCTTC
>NA|NA|TRBJ1-1|TRBV28
CASSPGTRNTEAFF
TGTGCCAGCAGTCCCGGGACACGGAACACTGAAGCTTTCTTT
>NA|few|TRBJ1-1|TRBV6-5
CAGRPEAEAFF
TGTGCCGGCAGACCGGAGGCTGAAGCTTTCTTT